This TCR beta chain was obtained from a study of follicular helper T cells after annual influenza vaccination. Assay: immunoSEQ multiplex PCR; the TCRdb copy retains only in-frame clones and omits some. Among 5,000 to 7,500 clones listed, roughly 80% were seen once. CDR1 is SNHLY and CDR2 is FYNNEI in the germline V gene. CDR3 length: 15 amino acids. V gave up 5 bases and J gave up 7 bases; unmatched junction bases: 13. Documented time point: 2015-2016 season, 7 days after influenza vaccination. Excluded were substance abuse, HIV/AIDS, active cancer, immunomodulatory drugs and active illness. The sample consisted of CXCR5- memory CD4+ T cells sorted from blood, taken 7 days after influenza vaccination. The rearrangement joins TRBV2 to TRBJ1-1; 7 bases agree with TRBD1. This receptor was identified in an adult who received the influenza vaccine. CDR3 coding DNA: TGTGCCAGCAGTAGACAGGGTATGGGACAAGGTGAAGCTTTCTTT. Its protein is CASSRQGMGQGEAFF. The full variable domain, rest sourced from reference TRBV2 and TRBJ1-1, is EPEVTQTPSHQVTQMGQEVILRCVPISNHLYFYWYRQILGQKVEFLVSFYNNEISEKSEIFDDQFSVERPDGSNFTLKIRSTKLEDSAMYFCASSRQGMGQGEAFFGQGTRLTVV.